A single sample is the source of the 14 T cell receptor beta chains below, sequenced in a study of blood T cell repertoires in COVID-19. The data were produced by immunoSEQ multiplex PCR, yet TCRdb's version contains in-frame clones alone and is incomplete. The repertoire consists of 150,000 to 200,000 clones, with less than 90% occurring once and the leading ten covering 4%. Sequenced sample: peripheral blood. The receptors here all came from a woman in her sixties or seventies with acute or convalescent COVID-19.

The gene calls are TRBV28 and TRBJ2-7, with 8 bases identical to TRBD1. V gave up 7 bases and J gave up 2 bases; unmatched junction bases: 13. Germline V CDR1 and CDR2: MDHEN, SYDVKM. The CDR3 is made up of 16 amino acids. The DNA for the CDR3 is TGTGCCAGCACCGGGGGAGGACAGGGCGCTACCTACGAGCAGTACTTC. This codes for CASTGGGQGATYEQYF.

The V call is TRBV19, the J call TRBJ1-1; TRBD1 aligns across 9 bases. This CDR3 region has 14 residues. Germline CDR1 LNHDA, CDR2 SQIVND (reference sequence). Trimming removed 5 bases from V and 1 base from J; junction bases left unmatched: 2. CDR3 amino acids: CASSWDRANTEAFF. CDR3 DNA sequence: TGTGCCAGTAGTTGGGACAGGGCGAACACTGAAGCTTTCTTT. The full variable domain, in which reference TRBV19 and TRBJ1-1 provide the parts outside the CDR3, is DGGITQSPKYLFRKEGQNVTLSCEQNLNHDAMYWYRQDPGQGLRLIYYSQIVNDFQKGDIAEGYSVSREKKESFPLTVTSAQKNPTAFYLCASSWDRANTEAFFGQGTRLTVV.

V and J are TRBV27 and TRBJ1-2, with 7 bases lining up with TRBD1. Germline assignment: CDR1 MNHEY and CDR2 SMNVEV (reference sequence). CDR3 size: 14 residues. V lost 5 bases and J lost 5; bases outside the gene matches: 8. The CDR3 sequence: CASSVGGQSYGYTF. The CDR3 bases are TGTGCCAGCAGTGTAGGGGGACAGTCTTATGGCTACACCTTC.

There are a few counts of this clone. The chain employs TRBV6-6 and TRBJ1-1; 7 nucleotides align to TRBD1. CDR3 length: 17 amino acids. The V and J ends lost 5 bases and 1 base, in that order; junction bases with no gene match: 13. Germline V gives CDR1 MNHNY, CDR2 SVGAGI (reference sequence). CDR3 region: CASSQYRTGRRNTEAFF. The CDR3 coding sequence is TGTGCCAGCAGTCAATATAGGACAGGCCGGCGGAACACTGAAGCTTTCTTT.

On this clone itself: The same CDR3 can be traced to other DNA sequences in this sample. The J gene is TRBJ1-1, the V gene TRBV27, with D perhaps matching TRBD1 (5 bases). The V end lost 2 bases, the J end lost 1 base, and 5 bases lay between the germline ends. CDR3 length: 13 amino acids. Germline V gene data show CDR1 as MNHEY and CDR2 as SMNVEV (reference sequence). CDR3 nucleotides: TGTGCCAGCAGTTTAAGGGGGAACACTGAAGCTTTCTTT. It encodes CASSLRGNTEAFF.

The chain couples TRBV7-6 to TRBJ1-3, with D uncertain. Germline loops: CDR1 SGHVS, CDR2 FNYEAQ. Trimming stripped 5 bases from V and 0 bases from J, with 11 bases between. The CDR3 runs to 15 residues. CDR3 sequence (DNA): TGTGCCAGCAGCCCCCAGGAAAGCTCTGGAAACACCATATATTTT. It encodes CASSPQESSGNTIYF.

The chain links TRBV19 to TRBJ1-5, with D possibly being TRBD1 (6 bases). V was clipped by 4 bases and J by 0 bases, with 10 bases between them. In germline, CDR1 is LNHDA, CDR2 SQIVND (reference sequence). CDR3 length: 15 amino acids. The CDR3 sequence: CASSRTVNSNQPQHF. CDR3 nucleotides: TGTGCCAGTAGTAGGACAGTGAATAGCAATCAGCCCCAGCATTTT.

The V and J genes are TRBV7-9 and TRBJ2-7; TRBD1 matches 12 bases. Trimming at V came to 0 bases and at J to 3 bases, leaving 3 bases not matched to a gene. Germline assignment: CDR1 SEHNR and CDR2 FQNEAQ (reference sequence). The CDR3 loop spans 16 amino acids. The CDR3 is CASSLAGTGGYYEQYF. The DNA of the CDR3 is TGTGCCAGCAGCTTAGCAGGGACAGGGGGCTACTACGAGCAGTACTTC.

V usage is TRBV3-1 (or the pseudogene TRBV3-2) and J usage is TRBJ2-7, with D possibly TRBD2 on 6 matching bases. Trimming stripped 3 bases from V and 3 bases from J, with 15 bases between. Looked up from germline, CDR1 is LGHDT and CDR2 is YNNKEL (reference sequence). The CDR3 has 15 amino acids. The CDR3 reads CASSQWRGSDYEQYF. In nucleotides, the CDR3 is TGTGCCAGCAGCCAGTGGAGGGGCTCTGACTACGAGCAGTACTTC.

The chain links TRBV6-1 to TRBJ2-7; 7 bases are a match to TRBD1. V lost 4 bases to trimming and J lost 2 bases; unmatched junction nucleotides: 14. Germline values: CDR1 MNHNS, CDR2 SASEGT. The CDR3 is 17 residues long. CDR3 DNA sequence: TGTGCCAGCAGTGTAGACAGGGCATGGATCGGCGCCTACGAGCAGTACTTC. Protein sequence: CASSVDRAWIGAYEQYF.

V gene TRBV6-5 combines with J gene TRBJ1-5; D uncertain. The V gene's germline CDR1 is MNHEY and CDR2 SVGAGI. V was clipped by 9 bases and J by 1 base, with 13 bases between them. This CDR3 contains 14 residues. Here the CDR3 reads CASIFRGSNQPQHF. CDR3 nucleotides: TGTGCCAGTATTTTTAGAGGGAGCAATCAGCCCCAGCATTTT.

The genes are TRBV7-2 and TRBJ1-3; 9 bases are a match to TRBD1. The CDR3 runs 16 residues. Germline values: CDR1 SGHTA, CDR2 FQGNSA. Trimming took 0 bases from V and 1 from J; bases not matched to a gene: 1. The CDR3 DNA sequence: TGTGCCAGCAGCTTAGCGGGGACAGGGTCTGGAAACACCATATATTTT. Translation gives CASSLAGTGSGNTIYF.

This sequence joins TRBV3-1 (or the pseudogene TRBV3-2) and TRBJ1-4, with TRBD1 identical over 7 bases. The CDR3 runs to 19 residues. Per the germline V gene, CDR1 is LGHDT and CDR2 is YNNKEL (reference sequence). V was pared by 4 bases and J by 0 bases, with 14 bases of the junction left unmatched. The CDR3 spells CASSLGTAKGPTTNEKLFF. DNA for the CDR3: TGTGCCAGCAGCCTCGGGACAGCCAAAGGCCCCACAACTAATGAAAAACTGTTTTTT.

This chain links TRBV5-6 with TRBJ2-7, with 8 bases that match TRBD1. Germline assignment: CDR1 SGHDT and CDR2 YYEEEE. CDR3 length: 17 amino acids. With 3 bases clipped from V and 5 bases from J, the junction kept 16 bases outside the gene matches. The CDR3 bases are TGTGCCAGCAGCTCTCAGGGGGCCCGACAGGGCGGGGACGAGCAGTACTTC. Translated: CASSSQGARQGGDEQYF.